The sequence of this T cell receptor (beta chain) was determined in a study of T cell responses to AZD1222 COVID-19 vaccine. Findings and caveats of the study: Close to half of spike-specific TCRs reportedly recognize unmutated variant regions. With two AZD1222 doses given, Spike-specific TCR breadth and depth both rose. Dominant at 160-218 and 743-854, vaccine-associated CD4 TCRs also spanned spike. Recipients of AZD1222 seropositive at baseline numbered only 6 or 7.

Libraries were prepared by immunoSEQ multiplex PCR; TCRdb keeps only in-frame clonotypes and omits some of them. The sample has 150,000 to 200,000 clones; 85% to 95% are singletons. Trimming took 0 bases from V and 9 from J; bases not matched to a gene: 2. The CDR3 spans 15 residues. Germline CDR1 reads MNHNS; CDR2 reads SASEGT. On this clone: As yet, its antigen is unknown.

The TCR was taken from an adult in good health. The chain is built from TRBV6-1 and TRBJ1-6; 10 bases line up with TRBD1. The sample here was peripheral blood, taken on day 0 of AZD1222 vaccination. CDR3 nucleotide sequence: TGTGCCAGCAGTGAAGCGACAGGGGGCTTTTCACCCCTCCACTTT. It encodes CASSEATGGFSPLHF.